This TCR beta chain was recorded in a study of cytomegalovirus exposure and HLA in healthy donors. Remarks on this clone: The antigen is undetermined.

Study-wide results and limits: Among immune exposure information, only CMV serostatus was available. Rarity marked most TCR sequences, yet some public TCRs occurred in many donors. Likely technical artifact: a cluster of highly shared sequence variants.

13 Jbeta primers and 60 Vbeta primers were used for the PCR. Produced via immunoSEQ multiplex PCR; TCRdb's table is partial and in-frame only. The sample shows about 150,000 clones, roughly 80% of them seen only once. The CDR3 consists of 18 residues. The V and J ends lost 6 bases and 4 bases, in that order; junction bases with no gene match: 15. CDR1 and CDR2 from the germline V gene are LGHNT and FRNRAP. This chain connects TRBV12-5 to TRBJ1-5; 10 nucleotides match TRBD1. The sequencing sample was made of PBMCs. The clonotype comes from a man younger than 45 in good health and CMV-seropositive. CDR3 sequence (DNA): TGTGCTAGTGGCTTTCTTATAGGACAGGGGGGAGGTAATCAGCCCCAGCATTTT. It is translated as CASGFLIGQGGGNQPQHF.